This entry lists 30 T cell receptor beta chains sequenced from one sample in a study of a mutant IDH1 vaccine in newly diagnosed glioma. The sample's time point: week 35, safety follow-up. The study gave 300 ug of mutant IDH1 20-mer peptide per vaccine dose, with topical imiquimod. Only in-frame clones appear in the TCRdb table, and some are missing; sequencing was by immunoSEQ multiplex PCR. The sample consists of tens of thousands of clones, 88% of them appearing once. Their antigen targets remain unknown. Sample: PBMCs, taken from a glioma patient whose treatment included an IDH1 peptide vaccine. These receptor sequences come from a woman aged 40 to 49 with glioma.

The rearrangement joins TRBV28 to TRBJ2-7; D call uncertain. V was clipped by 4 bases and J by 2 bases, with 3 bases between them. The CDR3 consists of 11 residues. Germline V lookup: CDR1 MDHEN, CDR2 SYDVKM. As DNA, the CDR3 is TGTGCCAGCAGTTACACCTACGAGCAGTACTTC. This encodes CASSYTYEQYF.

The CDR3 is CASSRGLNEKLFF. CDR3 sequence (DNA): TGTGCCAGCAGCCGAGGCCTAAATGAAAAACTGTTTTTT. This chain uses TRBV14 with TRBJ1-4; no clear D gene. The germline V gene has CDR1 SGHDN and CDR2 FVKESK. CDR3 size: 13 residues. V shed 4 bases and J shed 5 bases, with 8 bases lying between them.

This chain connects TRBV19 to TRBJ1-1; 10 bases are a match to TRBD1. With 4 bases clipped from V and 0 bases from J, the junction kept 8 bases outside the gene matches. Germline values: CDR1 LNHDA, CDR2 SQIVND (reference sequence). This CDR3 comprises 17 residues. The CDR3 region is CASSKTDRGVMNTEAFF. The CDR3 region has the DNA TGTGCCAGTAGTAAGACGGACAGGGGGGTCATGAACACTGAAGCTTTCTTT.

The chain is built from TRBV2 and TRBJ1-3, with TRBD1 matching over 11 bases. After removal of 7 bases from V and 6 bases from J, the junction contained 5 bases not matched to a gene. Germline values: CDR1 SNHLY, CDR2 FYNNEI. This CDR3 is 14 amino acids long. The CDR3, as DNA: TGTGCCAGCAAGGACAGGGGGCTTTTAAACACCATATATTTT. It encodes CASKDRGLLNTIYF.

The V and J genes are TRBV29-1 and TRBJ1-5; D is unclear. The germline V gene has CDR1 SQVTM and CDR2 ANQGSEA. V was trimmed by 6 bases and J by 8 bases, leaving 14 bases between them. The CDR3 has 12 residues. The CDR3 sequence is CSVGRIGEPQHF. CDR3 in DNA: TGCAGCGTGGGTAGGATCGGTGAGCCCCAGCATTTT.

V and J are TRBV5-1 and TRBJ1-2; D is undetermined. CDR1 is SGHRS and CDR2 is YFSETQ in the germline V gene. CDR3 length equals 15 residues. Trimming removed 4 bases from V and 3 bases from J, with 16 bases in between. In DNA form, the CDR3 reads TGCGCCAGCAGCCTGAGCCCTACGGCGGACTATGGCTACACCTTC. Amino acid sequence: CASSLSPTADYGYTF. Full variable domain (remainder filled in from reference TRBV5-1 and TRBJ1-2): KAGVTQTPRYLIKTRGQQVTLSCSPISGHRSVSWYQQTPGQGLQFLFEYFSETQRNKGNFPGRFSGRQFSNSRSEMNVSTLELGDSALYLCASSLSPTADYGYTFGSGTRLTVV.

This chain links TRBV7-2 with TRBJ2-1; D might be TRBD2 (5 bases). CDR3 length: 12 amino acids. Germline-derived CDR1 and CDR2 are SGHTA and FQGNSA. The germline V and J ends were trimmed by 5 bases and 7 bases, with 9 bases remaining between them. CDR3 amino acids: CASSLTKNEQFF. The CDR3 DNA sequence: TGTGCCAGCAGCCTGACTAAGAATGAGCAGTTCTTC.

The CDR3 region is CASSEVGGGFGELFF. In nucleotides, the CDR3 is TGTGCCAGCAGTGAAGTCGGGGGGGGGTTCGGGGAGCTGTTTTTT. This chain uses TRBV6-1 with TRBJ2-2, with 8 bases aligning to TRBD2. Germline V gene sequence: CDR1 MNHNS, CDR2 SASEGT. This CDR3 contains 15 residues. Trimming took 1 base from V and 7 from J; bases not matched to a gene: 5.

J is TRBJ2-5 and V is TRBV21-1; whether TRBD2, the table's D call, matches the DNA was not checked. TRBV21-1 is assigned pseudogene status. This CDR3 contains 15 residues. The CDR3: CASTGTSGAGGTQYF. DNA for the CDR3: TGTGCCAGCACCGGGACTAGCGGGGCGGGAGGGACCCAGTACTTC.

In this sample, this clone turned up once. The J gene is TRBJ1-1, the V gene TRBV5-1; TRBD1 agrees at 10 bases. CDR1 is SGHRS and CDR2 is YFSETQ in the germline V gene. The ends lost 3 bases at V and 3 bases at J; junction bases unmatched: 8. The CDR3 is 16 residues long. The CDR3 DNA reads as TGCGCCAGCAGCTGGACGGGGACAGGGGTTTACACTGAAGCTTTCTTT. Translation gives CASSWTGTGVYTEAFF. Looking up the rest from reference TRBV5-1 and TRBJ1-1 gives the full variable domain: KAGVTQTPRYLIKTRGQQVTLSCSPISGHRSVSWYQQTPGQGLQFLFEYFSETQRNKGNFPGRFSGRQFSNSRSEMNVSTLELGDSALYLCASSWTGTGVYTEAFFGQGTRLTVV.

The rearrangement joins TRBV5-1 to TRBJ1-4; no clear D gene. CDR1 is SGHRS and CDR2 is YFSETQ in the germline V gene. Trimming shortened V by 0 bases and J by 8 bases, and 14 bases separated the two germline ends. CDR3 length: 15 residues. The DNA for the CDR3 is TGCGCCAGCAGCTTGGTTGGAGGGAGCCCCGAAAAACTGTTTTTT. It codes for CASSLVGGSPEKLFF.

The chain carries TRBV5-1 and TRBJ2-7; the D call may be TRBD1 or TRBD2 (5 bases each). Trimming removed 4 bases from V and 5 bases from J, with 16 bases in between. The length of the CDR3 is 14 residues. Germline CDR1 is SGHRS and CDR2 is YFSETQ. The DNA of the CDR3 is TGCGCCAGCAGCCCTCTGAATGGGGGAAACGAGCAGTACTTC. As protein: CASSPLNGGNEQYF.

This clone was recorded once. The chain is built from TRBV4-2 and TRBJ2-3; tentative D call: TRBD2 (6 bases). The CDR3 has 17 residues. Germline CDR1 LGHNA, CDR2 YNFKEQ. Trimming took off 0 bases at V and 2 bases at J, with 15 bases between the two ends. DNA for the CDR3: TGTGCCAGCAGCCAAGACCCGATAGGGACTGACACAGATACGCAGTATTTT. As protein: CASSQDPIGTDTDTQYF.

The chain joins TRBV28 to TRBJ1-5; TRBD1 agrees at 8 bases. The germline CDR1 and CDR2 sequences are MDHEN and SYDVKM. J gave up 4 bases and V 10 bases, and 9 bases lay outside the gene matches. This CDR3 comprises 14 residues. In DNA form, the CDR3 reads TGTGCCATCATCGGCCGGACAGGGAATCAGCCCCAGCATTTT. It codes for CAIIGRTGNQPQHF.

Written as DNA, the CDR3 is TGTGCCAGCAGCTTGTTCGGCCGTCGGGGGCGCCAAGAGACCCAGTACTTC. This encodes CASSLFGRRGRQETQYF. The rearrangement uses TRBV5-4 and TRBJ2-5, with D perhaps assigned TRBD1 or TRBD2 (6 bases each). Germline V gene sequence: CDR1 SGHNT, CDR2 YYREEE (reference sequence). Trimming removed 1 base at V and 1 base at J, with 17 bases between. The CDR3 has 17 residues.

The chain is built from TRBV13 and TRBJ2-5, with a possible D match to TRBD2 (6 bases). Germline V gene data show CDR1 as PRHDT and CDR2 as FYEKMQ (reference sequence). V was trimmed by 5 bases and J by 0 bases, leaving 16 bases between them. The CDR3 consists of 16 residues. CDR3 DNA sequence: TGTGCCAGCAGCCTAAATAGACTAGGAAACCAAGAGACCCAGTACTTC. Its protein product is CASSLNRLGNQETQYF.

The rearrangement joins TRBV10-3 to TRBJ2-5; 10 nucleotides line up with TRBD2. Germline CDR1 is ENHRY and CDR2 is SYGVKD. With V trimmed by 4 bases and J by 2 bases, 7 bases remained unmatched. The CDR3 contains 16 residues. Here the CDR3 DNA reads TGTGCCATCAGTGGGGGTAGCGGGGGGTCACAAGAGACCCAGTACTTC. Residues: CAISGGSGGSQETQYF.

The V and J genes are TRBV23-1 and TRBJ1-1; 7 nucleotides line up with TRBD1. TRBV23-1 is known as an ORF, though its function is uncertain. This CDR3 comprises 15 residues. Losses at the gene ends were 3 bases for V and 2 bases for J; bases not matched to a gene: 6. The CDR3 spells CASSHSTGSNTEAFF. In nucleotides, the CDR3 is TGCGCCAGCAGTCACTCGACAGGGTCCAACACTGAAGCTTTCTTT.

This rearrangement joins TRBV11-2 to TRBJ1-1; D possibly corresponds to TRBD1 (6 bases). V was shortened by 7 bases and J by 2 bases, with 8 bases between the two germline ends. The CDR3 has 12 residues. Germline values: CDR1 SGHAT, CDR2 FQNNGV. For the CDR3, the DNA is TGTGCCAGCAAGGGGGTCAACACTGAAGCTTTCTTT. Its translation: CASKGVNTEAFF. Full variable domain (outside the CDR3, taken from reference TRBV11-2 and TRBJ1-1): EAGVAQSPRYKIIEKRQSVAFWCNPISGHATLYWYQQILGQGPKLLIQFQNNGVVDDSQLPKDRFSAERLKGVDSTLKIQPAKLEDSAVYLCASKGVNTEAFFGQGTRLTVV.

The chain is built from TRBV5-1 and TRBJ2-1, with no clear D. Trimming left V 0 bases short and J 8 bases short, with 9 bases between. Germline V gene lookup returns CDR1 SGHRS and CDR2 YFSETQ. This CDR3 comprises 13 residues. Here the CDR3 reads CASSLDVHYEQFF. The CDR3 bases are TGCGCCAGCAGCTTGGATGTTCACTATGAGCAGTTCTTC.

The chain joins TRBV5-4 to TRBJ2-7; 11 bases are shared with TRBD2. Trimming took 2 bases from V and 6 from J; bases not matched to a gene: 10. Germline-derived CDR1 and CDR2 are SGHNT and YYREEE (reference sequence). The CDR3 loop spans 16 amino acids. CDR3 coding DNA: TGTGCCAGCAGCTTTGGCACCGGGACTAGCGGCTTCGAGCAGTACTTC. It yields the protein CASSFGTGTSGFEQYF. Filled out from reference TRBV5-4 and TRBJ2-7, the complete variable domain reads ETGVTQSPTHLIKTRGQQVTLRCSSQSGHNTVSWYQQALGQGPQFIFQYYREEENGRGNFPPRFSGLQFPNYSSELNVNALELDDSALYLCASSFGTGTSGFEQYFGPGTRLTVT.

The V call is TRBV7-9, the J call TRBJ2-5, with D possibly being TRBD2 (5 bases). The CDR3 covers 17 residues. Trimming cost V 5 bases and J 1 base, with 20 bases left between them. CDR1 SEHNR and CDR2 FQNEAQ come from the germline V gene (reference sequence). The CDR3 DNA sequence: TGTGCCAGCAGCCGAGGGATGAGGCTCGATATCCAAGAGACCCAGTACTTC. This gives the protein CASSRGMRLDIQETQYF.

The gene calls are TRBV27 and TRBJ2-7, with TRBD1 matching over 9 bases. The length of the CDR3 is 14 residues. Germline V CDR1 and CDR2: MNHEY, SMNVEV (reference sequence). V shed 5 bases, J shed 3 bases, and the junction held 5 bases outside the gene matches. CDR3 in amino acids: CASSHRGLDYEQYF. The CDR3 DNA sequence: TGTGCCAGCAGTCACAGGGGGCTGGACTACGAGCAGTACTTC.

J is TRBJ1-1 and V is TRBV5-6, with 7 bases fitting TRBD1. The germline V gene has CDR1 SGHDT and CDR2 YYEEEE. The CDR3 is 15 amino acids. V shed 7 bases and J 4 bases; nucleotides not matched to a gene: 13. CDR3 bases: TGTGCCAGCCAAGAGGGGGCAATCGCAGGCACTGAAGCTTTCTTT. Residues: CASQEGAIAGTEAFF. The variable domain in full, with the rest retrieved from reference TRBV5-6 and TRBJ1-1, is DAGVTQSPTHLIKTRGQQVTLRCSPKSGHDTVSWYQQALGQGPQFIFQYYEEEERQRGNFPDRFSGHQFPNYSSELNVNALLLGDSALYLCASQEGAIAGTEAFFGQGTRLTVV.

The chain uses TRBV4-2 and TRBJ2-7; D gene ambiguous. The length of the CDR3 is 13 residues. Germline-derived CDR1 and CDR2 are LGHNA and YNFKEQ. V was clipped by 3 bases and J by 1 base, with 7 bases between them. CDR3 nucleotides: TGTGCCAGCAGCCAGCAACGGTCCTACGAGCAGTACTTC. Its protein product is CASSQQRSYEQYF.

CDR3 coding DNA: TGTGCCAGCAGCTCCGCGGAAGCCAATGAAAAACTGTTTTTT. Translated: CASSSAEANEKLFF. The chain uses TRBV7-9 and TRBJ1-4, with D unresolved. The germline gives CDR1 SEHNR, CDR2 FQNEAQ (reference sequence). This CDR3 is 14 amino acids long. V was shortened by 4 bases and J by 5 bases, with 11 bases between the two germline ends.

The chain combines TRBV14 with TRBJ2-1; no definite D call. The V gene lost 2 bases and the J gene lost 7 bases, with 6 bases spanning the gap. Germline values: CDR1 SGHDN, CDR2 FVKESK. The CDR3 covers 12 residues. CDR3 in amino acids: CASSQRKNEQFF. CDR3 bases: TGTGCCAGCAGCCAAAGGAAAAATGAGCAGTTCTTC.

The chain combines TRBV4-1 with TRBJ2-1, with D unclear. The CDR3 sequence is 15 residues long. The germline CDR1 and CDR2 sequences are MGHRA and YSYEKL. With 1 base removed from V and 4 bases from J, the gap between germline ends came to 11 bases. The CDR3, as DNA: TGCGCCAGCAGCCAAGGACCGACCAATTACAATGAGCAGTTCTTC. It codes for CASSQGPTNYNEQFF.

The rearrangement uses TRBV6-1 and TRBJ2-1; 7 nucleotides agree with TRBD2. V was clipped by 6 bases and J by 0 bases; unmatched bases: 2. There are 14 residues in the CDR3. CDR1 and CDR2 from the germline V gene are MNHNS and SASEGT. Written as DNA, the CDR3 is TGTGCCAGCAGCTGGGGGGGCTCCTACAATGAGCAGTTCTTC. Its protein product is CASSWGGSYNEQFF.

The J gene is TRBJ2-7, the V gene TRBV7-2; TRBD2 aligns across 7 bases. Trimming at V came to 3 bases and at J to 6 bases, leaving 14 bases not matched to a gene. CDR3 size: 16 residues. Germline V gives CDR1 SGHTA, CDR2 FQGNSA. The CDR3 sequence is CASSFRSSGQAGEQYF. The CDR3 DNA reads as TGTGCCAGCAGCTTTAGGTCTAGCGGACAAGCGGGCGAGCAGTACTTC.